These 20 T cell receptor beta chains came from one sample sequenced in a study of cytomegalovirus exposure and HLA in healthy donors. Primers: 60 Vbeta forward and 13 Jbeta reverse. Assay used: immunoSEQ multiplex PCR; TCRdb lists only in-frame clones, some missing. The sample yields tens of thousands of clones, less than 80% seen once. Sequencing used PBMCs. The receptor set was obtained from a man aged 60 to 75 in good health and CMV-seropositive.

V and J are TRBV6-1 and TRBJ2-5; 10 nucleotides align to TRBD1. Germline trimming cut 5 bases from V and 5 bases from J; bases unmatched to any gene: 8. The length of the CDR3 is 15 residues. In germline, CDR1 is MNHNS, CDR2 SASEGT. The CDR3 coding sequence is TGTGCCAGCAGTCGAGGGACAGGGGCGCCGGAGACCCAGTACTTC. Its protein product is CASSRGTGAPETQYF.

The chain joins TRBV7-8 to TRBJ2-1; 13 bases match TRBD2. Germline V gene data show CDR1 as SGHVS and CDR2 as FQNEAQ. CDR3 size: 12 residues. The V and J ends lost 5 bases and 14 bases, in that order; junction bases with no gene match: 3. CDR3 DNA sequence: TGTGCCAGCAGCCCGGGACTAGCGGGAAAGTTCTTC. This gives the protein CASSPGLAGKFF.

This clone has more than one count but fewer than ten. Other nucleotide sequences in the sample specify the same CDR3. The rearrangement links TRBV7-2 to TRBJ2-7, with D maybe TRBD2 (5 bases). V lost 3 bases to trimming and J lost 2 bases, with 11 bases between them. Looked up from germline, CDR1 is SGHTA and CDR2 is FQGNSA. The CDR3 covers 14 residues. The CDR3: CASSFGLAPYEQYF. Here the CDR3 DNA reads TGTGCCAGCAGCTTCGGACTGGCCCCCTACGAGCAGTACTTC.

This clone was seen a handful of times. The chain's CDR3 is CASSRDSGPSGNTIYF. The DNA for the CDR3 is TGTGCCAGCAGCCGAGATTCAGGGCCCTCTGGAAACACCATATATTTT. The V gene is TRBV4-2, the J gene TRBJ1-3; tentatively, D is TRBD1 (5 bases). Trimming removed 4 bases from V and 0 bases from J, with 13 bases in between. The CDR3 totals 16 residues. Looked up from germline, CDR1 is LGHNA and CDR2 is YNFKEQ.

The chain has TRBV11-3 and TRBJ1-2; TRBD1 matches 7 bases. The CDR3 length is 14 residues. V was pared by 1 base and J by 3 bases, with 2 bases of the junction left unmatched. From germline, CDR1 is SGHNT and CDR2 YENEEA. The CDR3 DNA reads as TGTGCCAGCAGCTTAGGGGACAGCTACTATGGCTACACCTTC. Protein sequence: CASSLGDSYYGYTF.

This chain connects TRBV4-1 to TRBJ2-3; 7 nucleotides align to TRBD1. This CDR3 is 12 amino acids long. The V gene end was trimmed by 5 bases and the J gene end by 14 bases; junction bases not matched to a gene: 10. Germline V CDR1 and CDR2: MGHRA, YSYEKL. Here the CDR3 DNA reads TGCGCCAGCAGCTCCCGACAGGGTTTGCCGTATTTT. It encodes CASSSRQGLPYF.

The chain uses TRBV11-2 and TRBJ1-2; D gene ambiguous. Per the germline V gene, CDR1 is SGHAT and CDR2 is FQNNGV. V dropped 0 bases and J dropped 4 bases, with 18 bases sitting between them. The CDR3 contains 17 residues. The DNA of the CDR3 is TGTGCCAGCAGCTTAGATCCGAGGCCCGACCCCGCCTATGGCTACACCTTC. Protein: CASSLDPRPDPAYGYTF.

The chain recombines TRBV11-2 with TRBJ2-7; 7 bases map to TRBD1. In germline, CDR1 is SGHAT, CDR2 FQNNGV. With V trimmed by 10 bases and J by 4 bases, 13 bases remained unmatched. The CDR3 contains 14 residues. CDR3 nucleotide sequence: TGTGCCATCGAAGACAGGGATCGAAATTACGAGCAGTACTTC. Protein: CAIEDRDRNYEQYF.

The V gene is TRBV27, the J gene TRBJ1-2; TRBD1 agrees at 7 bases. Germline CDR1 reads MNHEY; CDR2 reads SMNVEV (reference sequence). V lost 5 bases, J lost 0 bases, and 6 bases stayed unmatched. The CDR3 totals 15 residues. As DNA, the CDR3 is TGTGCCAGCAGTCCGGACAGGCCCCCTAACTATGGCTACACCTTC. Its protein product is CASSPDRPPNYGYTF.

V is TRBV5-1 and J is TRBJ2-7, with 9 bases identical to TRBD1. Germline CDR1 and CDR2: SGHRS and YFSETQ. Unmatched junction bases numbered 12, after V lost 6 bases and J lost 5 bases. The CDR3 length is 15 residues. The CDR3 here is CASTGSGTGSHEQYF. Written as DNA, the CDR3 is TGCGCCAGCACCGGGTCCGGGACAGGGTCCCACGAGCAGTACTTC.

The CDR3 spells CASSLERNQPQHF. The CDR3 DNA reads as TGTGCCAGCAGCTTGGAGCGCAATCAGCCCCAGCATTTT. V gene TRBV5-8 combines with J gene TRBJ1-5; no reliable D call. Germline CDR1 and CDR2: SGHTS and YDEGEE. The CDR3 covers 13 residues. Trimming took 0 bases from V and 2 from J, leaving 3 bases between them.

The chain has TRBV11-3 and TRBJ2-1; TRBD2 agrees at 10 bases. The V gene end was trimmed by 5 bases and the J gene end by 7 bases; junction bases not matched to a gene: 8. Per germline, CDR1 SGHNT and CDR2 YENEEA. The CDR3 has 15 residues. The CDR3 reads CASSRLAGELNEQFF. CDR3 DNA: TGTGCCAGCAGCCGCCTAGCGGGAGAGTTGAATGAGCAGTTCTTC.

In this sample, this clone turned up a few times. V is TRBV6-1 and J is TRBJ2-3; 7 bases map to TRBD2. After removal of 6 bases from V and 1 base from J, the junction contained 4 bases not matched to a gene. The germline CDR1 and CDR2 sequences are MNHNS and SASEGT. The CDR3 extends over 14 amino acids. The chain's CDR3 is CASSVGGGTDTQYF. For the CDR3, the DNA is TGTGCCAGCAGCGTGGGGGGGGGCACAGATACGCAGTATTTT.

V gene TRBV5-1 combines with J gene TRBJ2-7; TRBD1 might be the D (5 bases). With 7 bases removed from V and 1 base from J, the gap between germline ends came to 18 bases. Germline CDR1 SGHRS, CDR2 YFSETQ. CDR3 size: 15 residues. CDR3 sequence (DNA): TGCGCCAGCTCTCCGACCCAGGGAAGTTCCTACGAGCAGTACTTC. Translating gives CASSPTQGSSYEQYF.

The CDR3 DNA follows: TGCGCCAGCAGCCCCGTTTTCGGGAGCCCCAATGAGCAGTTCTTC. Its translation: CASSPVFGSPNEQFF. V is TRBV5-1 and J is TRBJ2-1; tentatively, D is TRBD2 (6 bases). V gave up 4 bases and J gave up 6 bases, with 17 bases separating them. CDR1 is SGHRS, CDR2 YFSETQ, per germline. The CDR3 loop spans 15 amino acids. Full variable domain (outside the CDR3, taken from reference TRBV5-1 and TRBJ2-1): KAGVTQTPRYLIKTRGQQVTLSCSPISGHRSVSWYQQTPGQGLQFLFEYFSETQRNKGNFPGRFSGRQFSNSRSEMNVSTLELGDSALYLCASSPVFGSPNEQFFGPGTRLTVL.

CDR3 DNA: TGTGCCAGCAGCTTTTATGGGGGCTCGTACAATGAGCAGTTCTTC. Protein sequence: CASSFYGGSYNEQFF. The J gene is TRBJ2-1, the V gene TRBV7-2; D is perhaps TRBD1 (6 bases). V shed 3 bases and J shed 4 bases, with 13 bases lying between them. The CDR3 totals 15 residues. CDR1 SGHTA and CDR2 FQGNSA come from the germline V gene.

This chain joins TRBV4-2 and TRBJ2-5; TRBD2 aligns across 11 bases. The trim removed 0 bases at V and 2 bases at J, leaving 8 bases unmatched. CDR1 is LGHNA, CDR2 YNFKEQ, per germline. The CDR3 length is 18 residues. The CDR3 coding sequence is TGTGCCAGCAGCCAAGAATTAGCGGGGGGGCCAAAACAAGAGACCCAGTACTTC. As protein: CASSQELAGGPKQETQYF.

The V gene is TRBV5-1, the J gene TRBJ2-7, with D perhaps matching TRBD2 (6 bases). This CDR3 is built from 14 residues. The V and J ends lost 4 bases and 1 base respectively, with 12 bases between them. Germline lookup yields CDR1 SGHRS and CDR2 YFSETQ. The CDR3 DNA reads TGCGCCAGCAGCCTTCCCGGGACTTCCTACGAGCAGTACTTC. Translating gives CASSLPGTSYEQYF.

In its sample, this clone was seen a few times. The chain uses TRBV11-2 and TRBJ1-2; D is unresolved. The germline V and J ends were trimmed by 3 bases and 2 bases, with 7 bases remaining between them. This CDR3 region has 13 residues. The V gene's germline CDR1 is SGHAT and CDR2 FQNNGV. CDR3 in DNA: TGTGCCAGCAGCTTGGGCAAGAACTATGGCTACACCTTC. This gives the protein CASSLGKNYGYTF.

The chain uses TRBV29-1 and TRBJ1-1, with D tentatively TRBD1 (6 bases). CDR1 is SQVTM and CDR2 is ANQGSEA in the germline V gene. V gave up 4 bases and J gave up 5 bases, with 17 bases separating them. The CDR3 has 14 residues. CDR3 nucleotides: TGCAGCGTTGCGACAAAACAGGGAGGGACTGAAGCTTTCTTT. This translates into CSVATKQGGTEAFF.